Listed below are T cell receptor beta chains from one sample, sequenced in a study of T cell responses to AZD1222 COVID-19 vaccine. Measured with immunoSEQ multiplex PCR; TCRdb has only the in-frame clones, and not every one. The sample has 100,000 to 150,000 clones; around 92% are singletons. Sequencing was performed on peripheral blood, taken on day 0 of AZD1222 vaccination. The receptors shown here come from an adult in good health. Both conserved end residues are part of each CDR3. D genes are given only for firm matches. Size is stated for part of the rows, as once, few or many counts, or as a class when the clone is expanded.

V	size	J	D	DNA	CDR3
TRBV5-1	-	TRBJ2-3	-	TGCGCCAGCAGCTCCGGGGGATCAAACCCAGCGGATACGCAGTATTTT	CASSSGGSNPADTQYF
TRBV10-3	-	TRBJ2-3	TRBD1	TGTGCCATCAGTCATGGACAGGGGGGCACAGATACGCAGTATTTT	CAISHGQGGTDTQYF
TRBV4-1	-	TRBJ1-4	-	TGCGCCAGCAGCCCCTTTTATTTGACAGTTCAAAATGAAAAACTGTTTTTT	CASSPFYLTVQNEKLFF
TRBV15	-	TRBJ2-1	-	TGTGCCACCAGCAGAGATTATAGTACGGGACATGAGCAGTTCTTC	CATSRDYSTGHEQFF
TRBV5-4	-	TRBJ1-2	-	TGTGCCAGCAGGGAGGGGGAAAGTTATGGCTACACCTTC	CASREGESYGYTF
TRBV20-1	once	TRBJ2-1	-	TGCAGTGCTAGTCTCGAGCAGATTAACTACAATGAGCAGTTCTTC	CSASLEQINYNEQFF
TRBV7-9	-	TRBJ1-1	TRBD1	TGTGCCAGCAGCTTAGACAGGGGAACTGAAGCTTTCTTT	CASSLDRGTEAFF
TRBV12-3/TRBV12-4	-	TRBJ1-4	-	TGTGCCAGCAGAGATGGGGGGGAAAAACTGTTTTTT	CASRDGGEKLFF
TRBV9	-	TRBJ1-1	-	TGTGCCAGCAGCCCGCATTCAGGGGCCACTGAAGCTTTCTTT	CASSPHSGATEAFF
TRBV5-1	-	TRBJ2-7	-	TGCGCCAGCAGCTTGGAGACTGCTGATACGGGCGAGCAGTACTTC	CASSLETADTGEQYF
TRBV25-1	-	TRBJ2-5	TRBD1	TGTGCCAGCAGTGGACGACCCTATGGACAGGCCGGGGAGGAGACCCAGTACTTC	CASSGRPYGQAGEETQYF
TRBV10-1	-	TRBJ2-7	-	TGCGCCAGCAGTGAGTGGGGAAGTGAGCAGTACTTC	CASSEWGSEQYF
TRBV6-2/TRBV6-3	-	TRBJ1-1	-	TGTGCCAGCAGTTACTCGAGCGCTGTAGGAGCTTTCTTT	CASSYSSAVGAFF
TRBV7-9	-	TRBJ2-1	TRBD2	TGTGCCAGCAGCTTACGGGGCGGGAGGGCCGGCAATGAGCAGTTCTTC	CASSLRGGRAGNEQFF
TRBV6-5	-	TRBJ1-3	-	TGTGCCAGCAGGCCGGTCAGGGATTCTGGAAACACCATATATTTT	CASRPVRDSGNTIYF
TRBV5-5	-	TRBJ2-2	-	TGTGCCAGCAGCTTGGCGCCGGGGAGAAACACCGGGGAGCTGTTTTTT	CASSLAPGRNTGELFF
TRBV18	-	TRBJ2-5	-	TGTGCCAGCTCACCATCCCAAGAGACCCAGTACTTC	CASSPSQETQYF
TRBV3-1/TRBV3-2	once	TRBJ2-1	-	TGTGCCAGCAGCCAAACAGGGGCGGGAAACAATGAGCAGTTCTTC	CASSQTGAGNNEQFF
TRBV21-1	-	TRBJ1-2	-	TGTGCCAGCAGCATTTCCGGGACTCGTTATGGCTACACCTTC	CASSISGTRYGYTF
TRBV19	once	TRBJ1-3	-	TGTGCCAGTAGTATCTCGGGGTCTGGAAACACCATATATTTT	CASSISGSGNTIYF
TRBV10-1	-	TRBJ2-7	TRBD2	TGCGCCAGCAGTGATTCCATTACTAGCGCATCCTACGAGCAGTACTTC	CASSDSITSASYEQYF
TRBV9	-	TRBJ1-2	TRBD1	TGTGCCAGCAGCGTAGGGACAGGGGGAGGCTACACCTTC	CASSVGTGGGYTF
TRBV29-1	-	TRBJ2-1	TRBD2	TGCAGCGTGGGTGGACTAGCGGGCGATGAGCAGTTCTTC	CSVGGLAGDEQFF
TRBV3-1/TRBV3-2	-	TRBJ2-3	TRBD2	TGTGCCAGCAGCCAATCCATGACTAGCGGCAGCACAGATACGCAGTATTTT	CASSQSMTSGSTDTQYF
TRBV5-1	-	TRBJ1-6	-	TGCGCCAGCAGCTTGGAGGCAGGGGATTCACCCCTCCACTTT	CASSLEAGDSPLHF
TRBV4-1	-	TRBJ2-1	-	TGCGCCAGCAGCCCCCCCACGGTTAGGGGAATCAATGAGCAGTTCTTC	CASSPPTVRGINEQFF
TRBV5-1	-	TRBJ2-7	-	TGCGCCAGCAGCTGGAGGGACGCCTACGAGCAGTACTTC	CASSWRDAYEQYF
TRBV7-9	-	TRBJ2-5	TRBD2	TGTGCCAGCAGCTTTGACGGGGGGGCCAAGACCCAGTACTTC	CASSFDGGAKTQYF
TRBV7-2	-	TRBJ2-3	-	TGTGCCAGCAGCTTAATTTTCCATCCAGATACGCAGTATTTT	CASSLIFHPDTQYF
TRBV10-1	-	TRBJ2-3	-	TGCGCCAGCAGTGAGTCCGGGGCTACGACAGATACGCAGTATTTT	CASSESGATTDTQYF
TRBV9	-	TRBJ1-1	-	TGTGCCAGCAGCGTAGGTCAGGGGCAGGGTTCCACTGAAGCTTTCTTT	CASSVGQGQGSTEAFF
TRBV30	-	TRBJ1-5	TRBD1	TGTGCCTGGAGTGCAGGGGGATGGAGCAATCAGCCCCAGCATTTT	CAWSAGGWSNQPQHF
TRBV18	-	TRBJ1-2	-	TGTGCCAGCTCACCCGCGGGGGGGCCGATGGATGGCTACACCTTC	CASSPAGGPMDGYTF
TRBV5-5	once	TRBJ1-2	-	TGTGCCAGCAGCTCCGGGACCGCGGGCGGCTACACCTTC	CASSSGTAGGYTF
TRBV3-1/TRBV3-2	once	TRBJ1-1	TRBD1	TGTGCCAGCAGCCTTTTTCAGGGGGCCCCTGAAGCTTTCTTT	CASSLFQGAPEAFF
TRBV5-1	-	TRBJ2-2	-	TGCGCCAGCAGCATGCGAGCTGGCGGGGAGCTGTTTTTT	CASSMRAGGELFF
TRBV7-9	-	TRBJ1-4	TRBD1	TGTGCCAGCCGGGACAGGGAGGGAAAACTGTTTTTT	CASRDREGKLFF
TRBV25-1	-	TRBJ2-1	-	TGTGCCAGCAGTAGGACCACGGGCAACAATGAGCAGTTCTTC	CASSRTTGNNEQFF
TRBV9	-	TRBJ1-2	TRBD1	TGTGCCAGCACCAGACCGGGACAGGGTATCAACTATGGCTACACCTTC	CASTRPGQGINYGYTF
TRBV7-2	-	TRBJ2-7	TRBD1	TGTGCCAGCAGCTTTAGGACAGGGAACGACGAGCAGTACTTC	CASSFRTGNDEQYF